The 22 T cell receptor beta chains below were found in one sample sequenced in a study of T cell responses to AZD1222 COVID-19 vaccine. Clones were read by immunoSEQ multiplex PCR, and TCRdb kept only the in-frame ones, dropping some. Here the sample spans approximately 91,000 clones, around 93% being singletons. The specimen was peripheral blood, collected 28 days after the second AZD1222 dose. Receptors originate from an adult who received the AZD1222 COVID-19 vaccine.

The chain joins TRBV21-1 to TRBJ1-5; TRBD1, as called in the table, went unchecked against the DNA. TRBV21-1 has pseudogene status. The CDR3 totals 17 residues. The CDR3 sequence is CASSKKVRDRGSQPQHF. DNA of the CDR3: TGTGCCAGCAGCAAAAAGGTCCGGGACAGGGGTAGTCAGCCCCAGCATTTT.

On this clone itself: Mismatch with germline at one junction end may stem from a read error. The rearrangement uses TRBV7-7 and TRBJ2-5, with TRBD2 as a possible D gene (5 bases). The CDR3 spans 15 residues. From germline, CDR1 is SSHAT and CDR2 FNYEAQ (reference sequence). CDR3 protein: CASSPFRGKKETQYF. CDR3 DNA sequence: TGTGCTAGCAGCCCCTTTCGGGGAAAAAAAGAGACCCAGTACTTC.

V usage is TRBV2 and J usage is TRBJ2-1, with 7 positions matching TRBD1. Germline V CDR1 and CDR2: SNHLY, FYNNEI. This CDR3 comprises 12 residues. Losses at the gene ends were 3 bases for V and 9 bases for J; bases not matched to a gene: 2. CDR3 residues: CASSDRTGEQFF. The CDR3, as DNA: TGTGCCAGCAGTGACCGGACAGGTGAGCAGTTCTTC.

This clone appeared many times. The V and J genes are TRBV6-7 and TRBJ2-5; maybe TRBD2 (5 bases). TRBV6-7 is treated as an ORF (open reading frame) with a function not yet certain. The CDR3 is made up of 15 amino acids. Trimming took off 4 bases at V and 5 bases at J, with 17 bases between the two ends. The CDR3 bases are TGTGCCAGCAGTTTTCGGGGAATTAACAATGAGACCCAGTACTTC. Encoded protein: CASSFRGINNETQYF.

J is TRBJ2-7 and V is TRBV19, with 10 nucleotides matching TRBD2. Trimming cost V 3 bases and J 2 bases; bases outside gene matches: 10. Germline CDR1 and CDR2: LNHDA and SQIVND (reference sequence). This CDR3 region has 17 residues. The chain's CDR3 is CASSMGSGLANPYEQYF. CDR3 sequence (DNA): TGTGCCAGTAGTATGGGGTCGGGACTAGCGAACCCCTACGAGCAGTACTTC.

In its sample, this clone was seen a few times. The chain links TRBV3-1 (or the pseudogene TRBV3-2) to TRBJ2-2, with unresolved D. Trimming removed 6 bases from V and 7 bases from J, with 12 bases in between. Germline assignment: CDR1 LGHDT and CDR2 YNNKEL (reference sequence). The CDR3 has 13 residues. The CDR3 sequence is CASSGSPVGELFF. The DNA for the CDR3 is TGTGCCAGCAGTGGAAGTCCGGTCGGGGAGCTGTTTTTT.

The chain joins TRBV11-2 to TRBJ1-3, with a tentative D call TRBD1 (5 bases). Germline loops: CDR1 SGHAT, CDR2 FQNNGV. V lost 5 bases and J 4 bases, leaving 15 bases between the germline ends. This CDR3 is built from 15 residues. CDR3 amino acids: CASSPQGLGGNTIYF. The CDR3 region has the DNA TGTGCCAGCAGCCCTCAGGGACTTGGGGGAAACACCATATATTTT.

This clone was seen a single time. The CDR3 sequence: CASTPRLFQGRTNYGYTF. In DNA form, the CDR3 reads TGTGCCAGCACCCCAAGGCTCTTTCAGGGCCGGACGAACTATGGCTACACCTTC. The chain combines TRBV4-2 with TRBJ1-2; D is possibly TRBD1 (5 bases). In germline, CDR1 is LGHNA, CDR2 YNFKEQ. This CDR3 contains 18 residues. V was trimmed by 7 bases and J by 2 bases, leaving 26 bases between them.

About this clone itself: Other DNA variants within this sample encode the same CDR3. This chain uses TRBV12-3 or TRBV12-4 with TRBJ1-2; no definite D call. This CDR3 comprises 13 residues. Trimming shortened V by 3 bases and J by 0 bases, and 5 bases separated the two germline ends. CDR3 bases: TGTGCCAGCAGTTTTCGACCTAACTATGGCTACACCTTC. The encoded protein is CASSFRPNYGYTF.

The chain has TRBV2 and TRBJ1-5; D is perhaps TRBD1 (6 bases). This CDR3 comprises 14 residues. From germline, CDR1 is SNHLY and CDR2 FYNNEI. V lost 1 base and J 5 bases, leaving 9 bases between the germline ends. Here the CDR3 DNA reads TGTGCCAGCAGTGAAGGAGGGGGGGATCAGCCCCAGCATTTT. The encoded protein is CASSEGGGDQPQHF.

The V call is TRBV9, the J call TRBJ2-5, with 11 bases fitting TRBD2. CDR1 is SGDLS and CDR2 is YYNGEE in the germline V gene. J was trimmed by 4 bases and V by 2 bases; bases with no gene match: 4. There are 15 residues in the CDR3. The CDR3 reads CASSVLSGRGETQYF. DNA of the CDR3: TGTGCCAGCAGCGTCCTTAGCGGGAGGGGAGAGACCCAGTACTTC.

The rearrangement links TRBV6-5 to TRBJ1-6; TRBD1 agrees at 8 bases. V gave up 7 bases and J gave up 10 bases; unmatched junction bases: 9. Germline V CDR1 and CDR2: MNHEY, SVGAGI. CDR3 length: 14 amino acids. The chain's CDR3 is CASTWDRFLSPLHF. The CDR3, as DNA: TGTGCCAGCACCTGGGACAGGTTTTTATCACCCCTCCACTTT.

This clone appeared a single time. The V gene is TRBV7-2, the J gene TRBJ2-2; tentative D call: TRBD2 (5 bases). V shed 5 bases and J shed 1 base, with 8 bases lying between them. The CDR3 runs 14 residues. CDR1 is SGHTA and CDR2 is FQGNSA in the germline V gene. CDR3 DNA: TGTGCCAGCAGCCTTGGAGGGAACACCGGGGAGCTGTTTTTT. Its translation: CASSLGGNTGELFF.

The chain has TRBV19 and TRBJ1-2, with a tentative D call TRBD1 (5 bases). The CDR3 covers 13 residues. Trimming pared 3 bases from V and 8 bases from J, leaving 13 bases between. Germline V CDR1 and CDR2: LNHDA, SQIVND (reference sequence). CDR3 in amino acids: CASSMGQGSGYTF. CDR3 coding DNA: TGTGCCAGTAGTATGGGTCAGGGTAGCGGCTACACCTTC.

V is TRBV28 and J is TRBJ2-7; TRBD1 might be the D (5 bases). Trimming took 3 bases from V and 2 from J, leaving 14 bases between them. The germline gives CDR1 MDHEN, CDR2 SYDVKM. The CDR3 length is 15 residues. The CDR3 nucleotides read TGTGCCAGCAGTTTTGTTGCTAGGGGCCCCTACGAGCAGTACTTC. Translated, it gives CASSFVARGPYEQYF.

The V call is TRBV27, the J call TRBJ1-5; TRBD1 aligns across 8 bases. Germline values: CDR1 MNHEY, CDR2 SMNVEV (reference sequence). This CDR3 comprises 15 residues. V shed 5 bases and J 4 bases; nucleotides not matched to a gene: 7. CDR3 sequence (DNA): TGTGCCAGCAGTATAATTCAGGGGGCTAATCAGCCCCAGCATTTT. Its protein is CASSIIQGANQPQHF.

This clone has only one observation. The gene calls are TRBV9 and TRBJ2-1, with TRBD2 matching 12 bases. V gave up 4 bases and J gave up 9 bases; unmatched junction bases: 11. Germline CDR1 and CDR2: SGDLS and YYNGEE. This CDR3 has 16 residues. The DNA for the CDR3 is TGTGCCAGCAGCCCAACAACTAGCGGGAGGACGGGTGAGCAGTTCTTC. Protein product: CASSPTTSGRTGEQFF.

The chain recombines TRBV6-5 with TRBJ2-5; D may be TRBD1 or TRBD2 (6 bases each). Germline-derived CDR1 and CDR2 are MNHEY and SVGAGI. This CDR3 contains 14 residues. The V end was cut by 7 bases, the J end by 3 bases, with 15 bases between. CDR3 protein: CASTERGGKETQYF. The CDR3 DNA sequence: TGTGCCAGCACCGAACGAGGGGGGAAAGAGACCCAGTACTTC.

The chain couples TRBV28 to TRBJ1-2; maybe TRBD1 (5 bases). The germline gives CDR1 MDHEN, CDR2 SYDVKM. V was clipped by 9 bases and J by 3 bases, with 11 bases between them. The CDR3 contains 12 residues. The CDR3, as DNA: TGTGCCAGTGGGGGTGAACACTATGGCTACACCTTC. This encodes CASGGEHYGYTF.

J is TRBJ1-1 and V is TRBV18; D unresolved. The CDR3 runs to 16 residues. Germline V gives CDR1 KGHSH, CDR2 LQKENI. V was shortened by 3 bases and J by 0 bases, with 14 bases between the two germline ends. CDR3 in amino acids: CASSPLKQGLNTEAFF. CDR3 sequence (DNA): TGTGCCAGCTCACCCTTGAAACAAGGGTTGAACACTGAAGCTTTCTTT.

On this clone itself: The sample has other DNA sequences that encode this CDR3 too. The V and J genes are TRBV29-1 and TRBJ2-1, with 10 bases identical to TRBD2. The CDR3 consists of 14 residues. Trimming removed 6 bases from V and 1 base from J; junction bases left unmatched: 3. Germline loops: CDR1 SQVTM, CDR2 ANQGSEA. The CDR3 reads CSVRLAGSYNEQFF. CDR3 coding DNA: TGCAGCGTGAGACTAGCGGGTTCCTACAATGAGCAGTTCTTC.

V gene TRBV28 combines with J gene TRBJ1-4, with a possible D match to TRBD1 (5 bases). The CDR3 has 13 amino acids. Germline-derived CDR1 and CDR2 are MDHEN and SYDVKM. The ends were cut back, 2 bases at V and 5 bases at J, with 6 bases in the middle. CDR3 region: CASSLNRNEKLFF. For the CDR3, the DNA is TGTGCCAGCAGTTTAAACAGGAATGAAAAACTGTTTTTT.